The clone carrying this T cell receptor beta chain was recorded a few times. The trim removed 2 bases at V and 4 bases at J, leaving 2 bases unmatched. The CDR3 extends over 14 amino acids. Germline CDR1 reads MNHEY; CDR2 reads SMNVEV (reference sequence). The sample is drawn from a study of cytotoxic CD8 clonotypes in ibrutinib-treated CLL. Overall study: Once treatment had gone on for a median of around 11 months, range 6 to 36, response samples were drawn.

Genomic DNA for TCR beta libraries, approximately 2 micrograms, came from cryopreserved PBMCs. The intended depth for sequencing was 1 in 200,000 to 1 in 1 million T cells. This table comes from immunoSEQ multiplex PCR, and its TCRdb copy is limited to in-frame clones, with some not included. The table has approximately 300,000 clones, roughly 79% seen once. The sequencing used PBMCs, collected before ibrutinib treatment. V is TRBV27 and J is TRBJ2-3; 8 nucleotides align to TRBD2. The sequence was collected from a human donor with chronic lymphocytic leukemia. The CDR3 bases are TGTGCCAGCAGTTTAGGGCGGGGGGCAGATACGCAGTATTTT. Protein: CASSLGRGADTQYF.